The entry below gives a single T cell receptor beta chain sequence along with its context. Germline V gene lookup returns CDR1 MDHEN and CDR2 SYDVKM. This CDR3 contains 14 residues. V was trimmed by 3 bases and J by 2 bases, leaving 10 bases between them. These data belong to a study of control samples from healthy donors and cancer patients. Assay: immunoSEQ multiplex PCR; the TCRdb copy retains only in-frame clones and omits some. The sample has some 220,000 clones, just under 95% seen once; the top ten hold roughly 1.6%. This clonotype was obtained from a middle-aged man in good health. The sequenced sample was blood. The chain joins TRBV28 to TRBJ1-1; possible D gene TRBD1, 5 bases. CDR3 loop: CASSLRQGNTEAFF. The CDR3 DNA sequence: TGTGCCAGCAGTTTGAGGCAGGGAAACACTGAAGCTTTCTTT. The variable domain in full, with the rest retrieved from reference TRBV28 and TRBJ1-1, is DVKVTQSSRYLVKRTGEKVFLECVQDMDHENMFWYRQDPGLGLRLIYFSYDVKMKEKGDIPEGYSVSREKKERFSLILESASTNQTSMYLCASSLRQGNTEAFFGQGTRLTVV.